The clone carrying this T cell receptor beta chain is a singleton in its sample. TCR libraries were built from 500 to 600 ng of total RNA by linear amplification. TCRdb re-derived calls from the reads in MiXCR, one entry per CDR3 protein. The sample carries 180,000 or so distinct CDR3 sequences, around 80% recorded once. The data derive from a study of healthy donors' naive CD4 and CD8 T cells. About the study: Donors spanned ages 20-25, 40-50 and 60-70 years, half female.

The CDR3 has 11 residues. The germline V and J ends were trimmed by 1 base and 7 bases, with 5 bases remaining between them. Germline V lookup: CDR1 SQVTM, CDR2 ANQGSEA. CD4+CD8-CD45RO-CD45RA+ cells were naive CD4+; CD8+CD4-CD45RA+CD27bright cells were naive CD8+. The specimen was naive CD4+ and CD8+ T cells sorted from blood, pooled from several donors. The receptor was isolated from a pool of human donors in good health; the sample pools cells from several healthy donors. The chain links TRBV29-1 to TRBJ2-1; no definite D call. The CDR3 DNA follows: TGCAGCGTTGAAGTGACGAATGAGCAGTTCTTC. Its protein is CSVEVTNEQFF.